This TCR beta chain was retrieved from a study of T-cell reconstitution after alpha-beta-depleted transplantation in children. This clonotype was recorded many times. As it was prepared, the TCRbeta library received unique molecular identifiers. MiXCR was run by TCRdb on the PCR reads, yielding one entry per CDR3 protein. The repertoire holds hundreds of thousands of distinct CDR3 sequences, with over 15% as singletons. V was clipped by 2 bases and J by 5 bases, with 15 bases between them. Germline CDR1 reads SQVTM; CDR2 reads ANQGSEA. This CDR3 has 14 residues. The sequencing used PBMCs from the stem cell graft donor, collected from the stem cell graft. The V gene is TRBV29-1, the J gene TRBJ1-1, with D tentatively TRBD1 (6 bases). This TCR was sampled from a human donor who donated a stem cell graft to a child with acute myeloid leukemia. Written as DNA, the CDR3 is TGCAGCGTTGAAAGGGGGGGCTCCGGAACTGAAGCTTTCTTT. Its protein product is CSVERGGSGTEAFF.